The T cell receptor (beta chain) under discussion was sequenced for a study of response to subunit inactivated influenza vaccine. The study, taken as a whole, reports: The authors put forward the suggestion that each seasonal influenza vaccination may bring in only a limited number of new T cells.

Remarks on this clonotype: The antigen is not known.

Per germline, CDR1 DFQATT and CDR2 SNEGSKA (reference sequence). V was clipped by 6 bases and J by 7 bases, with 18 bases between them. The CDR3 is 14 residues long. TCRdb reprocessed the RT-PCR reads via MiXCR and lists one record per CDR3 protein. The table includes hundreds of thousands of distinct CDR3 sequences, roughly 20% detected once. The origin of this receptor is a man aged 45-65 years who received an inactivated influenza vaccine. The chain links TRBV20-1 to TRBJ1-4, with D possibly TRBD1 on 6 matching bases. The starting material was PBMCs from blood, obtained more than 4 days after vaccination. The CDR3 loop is CSAKWTVSSEKLFF. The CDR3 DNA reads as TGCAGTGCCAAATGGACAGTATCGAGTGAAAAACTGTTTTTT.